Sequencing of this T cell receptor (beta chain) was carried out in a study of shared clonotypes between healthy human individuals. On the study more broadly: Per donor, CD8 memory used one plate, CD8 naive used two, CD4 memory used three and CD4 naive used three.

Germline CDR1 and CDR2: MNHEY and SMNVEV (reference sequence). V was shortened by 2 bases and J by 5 bases, with 15 bases between the two germline ends. The CDR3 is made up of 15 amino acids. Using immunoSEQ multiplex PCR, the repertoire was profiled, and TCRdb retains in-frame clones only, with some absent. There are 550,000 to 700,000 clones in the sample; around four fifths occur only once, and roughly 1.9% lies in the top ten. Negatively enriched CD4+ T cells were divided by CD45RA into naive and memory. This chain joins TRBV27 and TRBJ1-1; D gene unclear. Sequencing was performed on memory CD4+ T cells sorted from blood. Regarding subset: CD45RA-negative fraction. The receptor was isolated from a woman in her thirties in good health. CDR3 bases: TGTGCCAGCAGTTTACGGGAAGAAAGATGGACTGAAGCTTTCTTT. This encodes CASSLREERWTEAFF.